A selection of T cell receptor beta chains follows, all from one sample in a study of blood T cell repertoires in COVID-19. Some clones are missing from TCRdb's copy, which holds only in-frame ones; the method was immunoSEQ multiplex PCR. The data contain some 42,000 clones, approximately 85% of them singletons. The sequenced sample was peripheral blood. These receptors were taken from a human donor in a cohort sampled during active COVID-19. The CDR3 runs from the conserved cysteine through the conserved F or W. The order of the fields is clone size, V gene, J gene, CDR3 protein. A row's size may be missing; if present it is once, few, many or a size class.

>NA|TRBV7-2|TRBJ2-6
CASREQGGFFSGANVLTF
>NA|TRBV27|TRBJ1-2
CASSLSQGRGYTF
>NA|TRBV24-1|TRBJ2-5
CATSARTGIGTQYF
>once|TRBV10-3|TRBJ2-7
CAISDYRSYEQYF
>NA|TRBV4-3|TRBJ2-1
CASSQDRGFEQFF
>once|TRBV11-3|TRBJ2-2
CASSPSGNTGELFF
>NA|TRBV5-6|TRBJ1-5
CASSYFGTGTNSNQPQHF
>NA|TRBV11-1|TRBJ1-1
CASSATVRTEAFF
>NA|TRBV30|TRBJ2-5
CAWSGQGAFRETQYF
>NA|TRBV6-4|TRBJ1-1
CASSDRRFSTEAFF
>NA|TRBV2|TRBJ1-5
CASSLGRADQPQHF
>few|TRBV4-3|TRBJ1-5
CASSLGQGNQPQHF
>NA|TRBV30|TRBJ2-7
CAWGLAGYEQYF
>NA|TRBV5-5|TRBJ2-7
CASSQLAGEQYF
>NA|TRBV24-1|TRBJ2-3
CATSDLRSSGQTKDTQYF
>NA|TRBV20-1|TRBJ2-1
CSASCSGGTCDMNEQFF
>NA|TRBV19|TRBJ2-3
CASSTLGLGRTDTQYF
>NA|TRBV3-1/TRBV3-2|TRBJ2-3
CASSRTSGVSTDTQYF
>NA|TRBV7-9|TRBJ2-2
CASSPARGGELFF
>NA|TRBV7-2|TRBJ1-6
CASSQGHPRSSPLHF
>NA|TRBV9|TRBJ2-7
CASSSSTGTYEQYF
>NA|TRBV6-5|TRBJ2-5
CASSYGTSARQETQYF
>NA|TRBV7-9|TRBJ1-4
CATRAGREGQATNEKLFF
>NA|TRBV25-1|TRBJ1-2
CASSEGADLYGYTF
>NA|TRBV3-1/TRBV3-2|TRBJ1-2
CASSQVSGSGYTF
>NA|TRBV15|TRBJ2-7
CATSRDRHGQSEQYF
>NA|TRBV10-3|TRBJ1-6
CAISDSGGQGLPLHF
>NA|TRBV5-1|TRBJ2-5
CASSFDNPGETQYF
>NA|TRBV6-5|TRBJ2-3
CASRDNLKDEQYF
>NA|TRBV9|TRBJ2-7
CASSPSGASRSYEQYF
>NA|TRBV25-1|TRBJ1-3
CASSGNRVLSGNTIYF
>once|TRBV5-4|TRBJ2-5
CASSLAGGQGETQYF
>NA|TRBV28|TRBJ1-5
CATKRGGRLSNQPQHF
>NA|TRBV5-6|TRBJ2-7
CASSLARGSYEQYF
>NA|TRBV9|TRBJ2-3
CASSVAGGPGSTQYF
>NA|TRBV6-6|TRBJ2-2
CASRPVYVGELFF
>few|TRBV7-6|TRBJ2-7
CASSTRQGAGYEQYF
>NA|TRBV6-5|TRBJ1-5
CASRTGFNQPQHF
>NA|TRBV4-3|TRBJ2-6
CASSLHLQGTGANVLTF
>few|TRBV19|TRBJ1-2
CASRPSAGRYGYTF
>NA|TRBV5-6|TRBJ1-5
CASRSWGTGSSNQPQHF
>NA|TRBV7-9|TRBJ2-5
CASSYGQGGKETQYF
>NA|TRBV7-6|TRBJ2-1
CASSPLGLAGSNEQFF
>NA|TRBV6-5|TRBJ2-7
CARSLGRVLGYEQYF
>NA|TRBV28|TRBJ2-5
CASSPSRGRGQETQYF
>once|TRBV7-2|TRBJ2-7
CASSLVQDYEQYF
>NA|TRBV9|TRBJ2-3
CASSVVPSGGVGDTQYF
>NA|TRBV30|TRBJ1-1
CAWSVLRTGGALWDTEAFF
>NA|TRBV5-4|TRBJ2-2
CASSFDRGIRRTGELFF
>NA|TRBV30|TRBJ2-3
CAWSVGGATDTQYF
>NA|TRBV19|TRBJ1-4
CASRQQPPDEKLFF
>NA|TRBV28|TRBJ2-6
CASSRQPGANVLTF
>NA|TRBV6-5|TRBJ1-5
CASSYQGAAQPQHF
>NA|TRBV30|TRBJ1-2
CAWSRQGSRGYTF